This entry describes one TCR beta chain. This sample was taken from a study of T cells expressing NK-cell markers. No DNA is given; TCRdb re-called the 5' RACE reads and lists each CDR3 protein once. The sample has some 300,000 distinct CDR3 sequences; the top ten hold 0.3% to 0.45%. The sample taken for sequencing was blood T cells: a sorted CD56 or NKG2C T cell subset, CD4+ or CD8+ T cells, or bulk PBMC T cells (not recorded which). This TCR derives from a man between 18 and 35 years old in good health.

The CDR3 is CASSYSADRGGNEQFF. J is TRBJ2-1 and V is TRBV6-5; the TRBD1 assignment by TCRdb is unverifiable without DNA. Germline V gene data show CDR1 as MNHEY and CDR2 as SVGAGI. CDR3 length: 16 amino acids.